This TCR beta chain was captured in a study of blood T cell repertoires in COVID-19. This clone was detected once. The assay was immunoSEQ multiplex PCR, and TCRdb's table has in-frame clones only and misses some. Seen here are roughly 410,000 clones, roughly 90% observed once, and the top ten hold 0.95% to 1.5%. V shed 8 bases and J 4 bases; nucleotides not matched to a gene: 10. This CDR3 has 14 residues. Germline V gives CDR1 SNHLY, CDR2 FYNNEI. The specimen sequenced was peripheral blood. The chain uses TRBV2 and TRBJ1-1, with 7 bases fitting TRBD1. This clonotype was sampled from a man aged 35-49 years with acute or convalescent COVID-19. Here the CDR3 reads CASFRQGLSTEAFF. The CDR3 coding sequence is TGTGCCAGCTTTAGACAGGGTTTATCCACTGAAGCTTTCTTT. Supplemented by reference TRBV2 and TRBJ1-1, the full variable domain reads EPEVTQTPSHQVTQMGQEVILRCVPISNHLYFYWYRQILGQKVEFLVSFYNNEISEKSEIFDDQFSVERPDGSNFTLKIRSTKLEDSAMYFCASFRQGLSTEAFFGQGTRLTVV.